These 17 T cell receptor beta chains share one sample of origin, sequenced in a study of shared clonotypes between healthy human individuals (TCRdb year 2020). The library was built by means of the immunoSEQ multiplex PCR assay. TCRdb mirrors the immuneACCESS table, restricted to in-frame sequences. Some clones are absent from its copies; in checked studies, under half trace to an unresolved V gene, and the reason for the others is unknown. The sample table lists about 1.5 million clones, 95% to 99% of them with a count of one. Together, the top ten hold about 0.45% of the sample. The sample comprised naive CD4+ T cells sorted from blood. In the paper's terms, the cell subset or site label means: CD45RA+ positively selected. These receptors all stem from a man aged 30-40 years in good health.

CDR3 amino acids: CSVRGPEAFF. The CDR3 nucleotides are TGCAGCGTACGGGGGCCTGAAGCTTTCTTT. This chain joins TRBV29-1 and TRBJ1-1; maybe TRBD1 (6 bases). This CDR3 is 10 amino acids long. Deletions cut 6 bases from V and 6 bases from J, with 8 bases between. CDR1 is SQVTM and CDR2 is ANQGSEA in the germline V gene. The whole variable domain, filled in from reference TRBV29-1 and TRBJ1-1, reads SAVISQKPSRDICQRGTSLTIQCQVDSQVTMMFWYRQQPGQSLTLIATANQGSEATYESGFVIDKFPISRPNLTFSTLTVSNMSPEDSSIYLCSVRGPEAFFGQGTRLTVV.

This clone came up once. The chain joins TRBV5-1 to TRBJ2-1, with TRBD1 identical over 12 bases. The germline CDR1 and CDR2 sequences are SGHRS and YFSETQ. J was trimmed by 7 bases and V by 5 bases; bases with no gene match: 13. The length of the CDR3 is 17 residues. CDR3 DNA sequence: TGCGCCAGCAGTTCGAAAAGGGACAGGGGGCTATTGAATGAGCAGTTCTTC. Protein product: CASSSKRDRGLLNEQFF. Full variable domain (missing parts from reference TRBV5-1 and TRBJ2-1): KAGVTQTPRYLIKTRGQQVTLSCSPISGHRSVSWYQQTPGQGLQFLFEYFSETQRNKGNFPGRFSGRQFSNSRSEMNVSTLELGDSALYLCASSSKRDRGLLNEQFFGPGTRLTVL.

The chain links TRBV7-2 to TRBJ2-2; tentative D call: TRBD2 (6 bases). V was cut by 2 bases and J by 0 bases, with 10 bases left in between. Germline CDR1 and CDR2: SGHTA and FQGNSA. The CDR3 contains 16 residues. The CDR3 is CASSLMIAANTGELFF. The CDR3 region has the DNA TGTGCCAGCAGCTTAATGATAGCGGCGAACACCGGGGAGCTGTTTTTT.

The V call is TRBV18, the J call TRBJ1-4; D gene ambiguous. V lost 4 bases, J lost 7 bases, and 16 bases lay in between. Germline CDR1 KGHSH, CDR2 LQKENI. This CDR3 contains 15 residues. For the CDR3, the DNA is TGTGCCAGCTCACATTCAGGAACTCTTGGTGAAAAACTGTTTTTT. This sequence encodes CASSHSGTLGEKLFF.

The V gene is TRBV5-8, the J gene TRBJ2-1; 7 nucleotides align to TRBD1. The CDR3 totals 14 residues. The germline CDR1 and CDR2 sequences are SGHTS and YDEGEE. Germline trimming cut 0 bases from V and 3 bases from J; bases unmatched to any gene: 0. The CDR3 region has the DNA TGTGCCAGCAGCTTGGGACAGGGCTACAATGAGCAGTTCTTC. Its translation is CASSLGQGYNEQFF.

The V call is TRBV4-1, the J call TRBJ2-5, with D perhaps TRBD1 or TRBD2 (5 bases each). V lost 2 bases and J lost 2, with 18 bases in between. The CDR3 runs to 17 residues. CDR1 and CDR2 (germline): MGHRA, YSYEKL. The CDR3 DNA reads TGCGCCAGCAGCCAAATTCTGCCGGGACCGACGCAAGAGACCCAGTACTTC. It is translated as CASSQILPGPTQETQYF.

This sequence joins TRBV2 and TRBJ1-2; a weak D match, TRBD1 (6 bases). Germline CDR1 is SNHLY and CDR2 is FYNNEI. The CDR3 runs 13 residues. The germline V and J ends were trimmed by 1 base and 7 bases, with 10 bases remaining between them. CDR3 DNA: TGTGCCAGCAGTGAAGAACAGGGTTCTGGCTACACCTTC. Protein product: CASSEEQGSGYTF.

The V call is TRBV4-3, the J call TRBJ2-1; 12 bases match TRBD2. V dropped 1 base and J dropped 4; count of bases not matched to a gene: 11. In germline, CDR1 is LGHNA, CDR2 YSLEER. CDR3 length: 19 amino acids. In nucleotides, the CDR3 is TGCGCCAGCAGCCAAGCTAGCCGGACTAGCGGGATACAGTACAATGAGCAGTTCTTC. Residues: CASSQASRTSGIQYNEQFF.

J is TRBJ2-1 and V is TRBV18; TRBD2 matches at 10 bases. From germline, CDR1 is KGHSH and CDR2 LQKENI. The CDR3 has 17 amino acids. V shed 6 bases, J shed 1 base, and the junction held 9 bases outside the gene matches. As DNA, the CDR3 is TGTGCCAGCTCGAAACTAGCGGGAATTAGTTCCTACAATGAGCAGTTCTTC. Its protein is CASSKLAGISSYNEQFF.

Remarks on this clone: This CDR3 is also generated by other DNA sequences in the sample. This sequence joins TRBV5-1 and TRBJ2-1; D may be TRBD2 (5 bases). The length of the CDR3 is 12 residues. Germline-derived CDR1 and CDR2 are SGHRS and YFSETQ. V lost 4 bases, J lost 7 bases, and 9 bases lay in between. CDR3 bases: TGCGCCAGCAGCCCCCCGGGAAATGAGCAGTTCTTC. This gives the protein CASSPPGNEQFF.

The chain carries TRBV15 and TRBJ1-5, with D perhaps TRBD1 (5 bases). Germline lookup yields CDR1 LNHNV and CDR2 YYDKDF (reference sequence). This CDR3 is 18 amino acids long. V was shortened by 3 bases and J by 0 bases, with 18 bases between the two germline ends. CDR3 in DNA: TGTGCCACCAGCAGGACATCAACCCGGGGGTATAGCAATCAGCCCCAGCATTTT. Translated: CATSRTSTRGYSNQPQHF.

The chain combines TRBV18 with TRBJ2-7, with 8 positions matching TRBD1. The germline V gene encodes CDR1 KGHSH and CDR2 LQKENI. This CDR3 is 16 amino acids long. The V and J ends lost 0 bases and 5 bases, in that order; junction bases with no gene match: 9. CDR3 in DNA: TGTGCCAGCTCACCACCGGTGCGGACAGGGTCCCACGAGCAGTACTTC. Protein sequence: CASSPPVRTGSHEQYF.

The chain carries TRBV5-3 and TRBJ2-1; the D is unclear. TRBV5-3 is given ORF status, its function remaining uncertain. There are 12 residues in the CDR3. V lost 0 bases to trimming and J lost 9 bases, with 7 bases between them. CDR3 in amino acids: CARSLALSEQFF. CDR3 nucleotides: TGTGCCAGAAGCTTGGCCTTGAGTGAGCAGTTCTTC.

This clone was recorded only once. The chain joins TRBV20-1 to TRBJ2-7; no definite D call. Germline V gene data show CDR1 as DFQATT and CDR2 as SNEGSKA (reference sequence). The germline V and J ends were trimmed by 5 bases and 4 bases, with 9 bases remaining between them. This CDR3 is built from 11 residues. The CDR3 DNA reads TGCAGTGCTTCGGAAAAATACGAGCAGTACTTC. Translated, it gives CSASEKYEQYF.

The chain recombines TRBV5-8 with TRBJ1-4, with D maybe TRBD1 (6 bases). V was cut by 4 bases and J by 0 bases, with 13 bases left in between. The V gene's germline CDR1 is SGHTS and CDR2 YDEGEE. The CDR3 runs to 16 residues. The CDR3 DNA is TGTGCCAGCAGCAGGGGGAGTCGGGCAACTAATGAAAAACTGTTTTTT. Amino acid sequence: CASSRGSRATNEKLFF.

This clone was counted between two and nine times. Other DNA sequences from this sample encode an identical CDR3 as well. V usage is TRBV28 and J usage is TRBJ1-2; no firm D call. The length of the CDR3 is 12 residues. V was clipped by 7 bases and J by 0 bases, with 6 bases between them. Germline lookup yields CDR1 MDHEN and CDR2 SYDVKM. The CDR3 DNA follows: TGTGCCAGCACCGGGACTAACTATGGCTACACCTTC. It yields the protein CASTGTNYGYTF.

The V gene is TRBV5-1, the J gene TRBJ2-7; D perhaps matches TRBD1 (6 bases). The CDR3 sequence is 14 residues long. In germline, CDR1 is SGHRS, CDR2 YFSETQ. V was shortened by 4 bases and J by 3 bases, with 14 bases between the two germline ends. Written as DNA, the CDR3 is TGCGCCAGCAGCCCCCTACAGGGCGGCTACGAGCAGTACTTC. It translates to CASSPLQGGYEQYF.